The 8 T cell receptor beta chains listed next were all sequenced from one sample in a study of breast tumors, draining lymph nodes, adjacent tissues. The lymph nodes were axillary draining lymph nodes from breast cancer patients. TCRdb redid the calling of the multiplex PCR reads with MiXCR, one entry per CDR3 protein. Among 130,000 or so distinct CDR3 sequences listed, about 33% were seen once. The sample was axillary lymph node tissue. Receptor source: a female donor with breast cancer. Some clones in this sample may be carry-over from other donors' samples.

As concerns this clonotype: A read error may explain this, as a much larger clone is one base away. This chain uses TRBV25-1 with TRBJ1-2, with TRBD1 matching 7 bases. Germline assignment: CDR1 MGHDK and CDR2 SYGVNS. CDR3 length: 17 residues. This CDR3 is CASSQEHTTGAGGGHTF. The CDR3 coding sequence is TGTGCCAGCAGCCAAGAACATACAACAGGGGCCGGCGGTGGCCACACCTTC.

This clonotype has at least ten counts. The chain carries TRBV7-9 and TRBJ2-5, with 9 bases fitting TRBD1. This CDR3 is 14 amino acids long. After removal of 5 bases from V and 4 bases from J, the junction contained 5 bases not matched to a gene. Germline V gene lookup returns CDR1 SEHNR and CDR2 FQNEAQ (reference sequence). CDR3 sequence (DNA): TGTGCCAGCAGCCAAACAGGGGGCGCAGAGACCCAGTACTTC. It yields the protein CASSQTGGAETQYF.

As concerns this clonotype: A junction boundary mismatches the germline segment, possibly from a read error. The CDR3 spells CASSFRQGAPNTKAFF. CDR3 nucleotide sequence: TGTGCCAGCAGCTTCCGACAGGGGGCGCCGAACACTAAAGCTTTCTTT. The chain is built from TRBV7-6 and TRBJ1-1; the match to TRBD1 covers 10 bases. The CDR3 spans 16 residues. Germline V gene data show CDR1 as SGHVS and CDR2 as FNYEAQ.

The V and J genes are TRBV12-3 or TRBV12-4 and TRBJ1-1; D uncertain. The CDR3 extends over 13 amino acids. V was cut by 7 bases and J by 1 base, with 10 bases left in between. CDR3: CASTKIGNTEAFF. CDR3 nucleotides: TGTGCCAGCACCAAAATTGGGAACACTGAAGCTTTCTTT.

The J gene is TRBJ2-6, the V gene TRBV5-4; 8 bases agree with TRBD1. The CDR3 loop spans 15 amino acids. J was trimmed by 4 bases and V by 4 bases; bases with no gene match: 4. Germline values: CDR1 SGHNT, CDR2 YYREEE (reference sequence). CDR3: CASSPRQGGANVLTF. DNA for the CDR3: TGTGCCAGCAGCCCGAGACAGGGGGGGGCCAACGTCCTGACTTTC.

This clonotype appeared a few times. The V and J genes are TRBV18 and TRBJ1-1; 7 bases align to TRBD1. The CDR3 runs 15 residues. The germline CDR1 and CDR2 sequences are KGHSH and LQKENI. Trimming removed 3 bases from V and 4 bases from J; junction bases left unmatched: 8. The CDR3 coding sequence is TGTGCCAGCTCACCTCTTAGAGGGGGCGGCACTGAAGCTTTCTTT. Translating gives CASSPLRGGGTEAFF. Filled out from reference TRBV18 and TRBJ1-1, the complete variable domain reads NAGVMQNPRHLVRRRGQEARLRCSPMKGHSHVYWYRQLPEEGLKFMVYLQKENIIDESGMPKERFSAEFPKEGPSILRIQQVVRGDSAAYFCASSPLRGGGTEAFFGQGTRLTVV.

On this clonotype: A much larger clone is a single base away; this may be a read error. V usage is TRBV18 and J usage is TRBJ2-5; TRBD1 might be the D (6 bases). Germline assignment: CDR1 KGHSH and CDR2 LQKENI. The CDR3 totals 17 residues. The CDR3 protein is CASSKELLQGAQETQCF. DNA for the CDR3: TGTGCCAGCTCCAAGGAACTTTTACAGGGCGCGCAAGAGACCCAGTGCTTC.

The CDR3 bases are TGTGCCAGCAGTGAAAAGCAGATCTATGGCTACACCTTC. The encoded protein is CASSEKQIYGYTF. The chain has TRBV2 and TRBJ1-2; D not resolved. Germline values: CDR1 SNHLY, CDR2 FYNNEI. V was cut by 2 bases and J by 4 bases, with 8 bases left in between. The CDR3 sequence is 13 residues long.